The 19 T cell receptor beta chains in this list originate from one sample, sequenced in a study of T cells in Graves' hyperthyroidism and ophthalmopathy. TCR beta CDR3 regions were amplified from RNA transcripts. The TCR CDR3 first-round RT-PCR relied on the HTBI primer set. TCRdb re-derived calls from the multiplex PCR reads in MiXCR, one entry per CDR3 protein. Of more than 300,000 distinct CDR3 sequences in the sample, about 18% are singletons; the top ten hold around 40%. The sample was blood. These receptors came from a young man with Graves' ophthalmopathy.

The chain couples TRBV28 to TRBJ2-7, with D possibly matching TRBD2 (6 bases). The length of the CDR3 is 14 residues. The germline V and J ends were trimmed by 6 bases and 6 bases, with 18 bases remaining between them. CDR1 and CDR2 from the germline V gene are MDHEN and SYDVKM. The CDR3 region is CASRWGGFSSEQYF. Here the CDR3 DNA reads TGTGCCAGCAGATGGGGAGGTTTTTCTAGCGAGCAGTACTTC.

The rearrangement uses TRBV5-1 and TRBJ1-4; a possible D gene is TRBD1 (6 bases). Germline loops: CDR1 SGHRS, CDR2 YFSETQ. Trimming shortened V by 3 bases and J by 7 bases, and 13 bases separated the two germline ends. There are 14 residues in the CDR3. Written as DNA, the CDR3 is TGCGCCAGCAGCTGGGGGGGGGCTTCTGAAAAACTGTTTTTT. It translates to CASSWGGASEKLFF.

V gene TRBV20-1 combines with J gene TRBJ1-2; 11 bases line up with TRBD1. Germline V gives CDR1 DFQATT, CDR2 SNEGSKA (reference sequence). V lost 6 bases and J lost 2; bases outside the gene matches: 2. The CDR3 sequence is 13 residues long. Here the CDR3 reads CSARDRGNYGYTF. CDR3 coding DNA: TGCAGTGCGAGGGACAGGGGGAACTATGGCTACACCTTC.

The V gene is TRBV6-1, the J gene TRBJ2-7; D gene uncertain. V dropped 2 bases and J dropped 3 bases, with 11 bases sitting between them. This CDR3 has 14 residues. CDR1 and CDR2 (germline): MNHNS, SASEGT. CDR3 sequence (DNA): TGTGCCAGCAGTGAATGGGTGGAGTACTACGAGCAGTACTTC. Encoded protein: CASSEWVEYYEQYF.

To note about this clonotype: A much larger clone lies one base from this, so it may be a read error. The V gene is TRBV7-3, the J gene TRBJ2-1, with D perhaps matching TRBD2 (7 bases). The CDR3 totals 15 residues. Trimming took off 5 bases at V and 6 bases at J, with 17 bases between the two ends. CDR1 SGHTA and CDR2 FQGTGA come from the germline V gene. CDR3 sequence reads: CASSPEWGGFNEQFF. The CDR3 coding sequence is TGTGCCAGCAGCCCGGAGTGGGGGGGCTTCAATGAGCAGTTCTTC.

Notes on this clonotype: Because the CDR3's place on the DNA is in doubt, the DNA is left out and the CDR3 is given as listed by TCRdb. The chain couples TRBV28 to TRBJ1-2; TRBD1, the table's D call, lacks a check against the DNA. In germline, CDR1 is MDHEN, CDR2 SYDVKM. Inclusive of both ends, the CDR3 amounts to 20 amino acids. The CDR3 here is CASRSGQGNYGYTFGSGYTF.

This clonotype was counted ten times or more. The CDR3 region has the DNA TGTGCCAGCAGTTTTGACAGGACCCACGAGCAGTACTTC. This codes for CASSFDRTHEQYF. The V call is TRBV12-3 or TRBV12-4, the J call TRBJ2-7; possible D gene TRBD1, 6 bases. Trimming left V 3 bases short and J 5 bases short, with 11 bases between. This CDR3 is 13 amino acids long.

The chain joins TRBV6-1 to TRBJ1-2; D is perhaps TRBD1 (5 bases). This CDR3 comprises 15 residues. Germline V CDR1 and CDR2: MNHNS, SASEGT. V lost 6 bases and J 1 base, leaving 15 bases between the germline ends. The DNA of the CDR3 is TGTGCCAGCAGCTCTGGGGGATCCGTTAACTATGGCTACACCTTC. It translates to CASSSGGSVNYGYTF.

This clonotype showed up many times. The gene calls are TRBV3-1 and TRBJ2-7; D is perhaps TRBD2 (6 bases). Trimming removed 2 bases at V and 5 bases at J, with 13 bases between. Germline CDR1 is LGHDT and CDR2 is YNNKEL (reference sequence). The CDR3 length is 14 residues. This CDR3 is CASSQRGGAHEQYF. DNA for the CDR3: TGTGCCAGCAGCCAACGGGGCGGGGCACACGAGCAGTACTTC.

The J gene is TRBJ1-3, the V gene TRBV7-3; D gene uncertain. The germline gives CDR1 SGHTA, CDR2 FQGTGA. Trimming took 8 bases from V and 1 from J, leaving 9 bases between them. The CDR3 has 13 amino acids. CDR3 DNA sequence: TGTGCCAGCGCCACGAGTTCTGGAAACACCATATATTTT. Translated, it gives CASATSSGNTIYF.

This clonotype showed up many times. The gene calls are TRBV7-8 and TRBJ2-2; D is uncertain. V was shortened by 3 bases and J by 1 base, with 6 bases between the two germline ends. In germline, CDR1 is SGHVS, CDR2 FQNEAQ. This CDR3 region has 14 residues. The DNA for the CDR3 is TGTGCCAGCAGCTTGCGGAAGAACACCGGGGAGCTGTTTTTT. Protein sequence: CASSLRKNTGELFF.

CDR3 sequence: CSAREESPNYGYTF. The CDR3 nucleotides read TGCAGTGCTAGAGAGGAGAGTCCTAACTATGGCTACACCTTC. This chain links TRBV20-1 with TRBJ1-2; unclear D gene. V was clipped by 0 bases and J by 0 bases, with 8 bases between them. The CDR3 is 14 amino acids. CDR1 and CDR2 (germline): DFQATT, SNEGSKA (reference sequence).

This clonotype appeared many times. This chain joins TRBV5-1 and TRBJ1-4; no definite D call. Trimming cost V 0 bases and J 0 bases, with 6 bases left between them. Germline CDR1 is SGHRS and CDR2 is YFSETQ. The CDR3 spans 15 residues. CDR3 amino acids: CASSLDSTTNEKLFF. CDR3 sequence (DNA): TGCGCCAGCAGCTTGGACAGCACAACTAATGAAAAACTGTTTTTT.

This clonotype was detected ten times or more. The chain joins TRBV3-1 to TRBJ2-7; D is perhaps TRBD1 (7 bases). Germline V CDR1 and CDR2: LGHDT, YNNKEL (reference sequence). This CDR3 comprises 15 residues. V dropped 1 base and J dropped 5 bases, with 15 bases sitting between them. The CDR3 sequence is CASSQGPGGLNEQYF. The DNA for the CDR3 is TGTGCCAGCAGCCAAGGGCCAGGGGGACTGAACGAGCAGTACTTC.

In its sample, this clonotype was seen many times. In DNA form, the CDR3 reads TGTGCCAGCAGCTTCCCGTTGGCGAGCTCCTACAATGAGCAGTTCTTC. It encodes CASSFPLASSYNEQFF. The chain is built from TRBV7-9 and TRBJ2-1; D not resolved. This CDR3 has 16 residues. V was cut by 3 bases and J by 0 bases, with 12 bases left in between. Germline-derived CDR1 and CDR2 are SEHNR and FQNEAQ (reference sequence).

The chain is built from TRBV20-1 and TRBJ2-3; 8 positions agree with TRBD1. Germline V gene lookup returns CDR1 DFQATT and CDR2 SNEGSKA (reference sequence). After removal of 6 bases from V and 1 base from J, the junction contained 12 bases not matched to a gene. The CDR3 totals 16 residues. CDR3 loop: CSASPSQGAGTDTQYF. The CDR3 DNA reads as TGCAGTGCCTCCCCGTCGCAGGGGGCCGGCACAGATACGCAGTATTTT.

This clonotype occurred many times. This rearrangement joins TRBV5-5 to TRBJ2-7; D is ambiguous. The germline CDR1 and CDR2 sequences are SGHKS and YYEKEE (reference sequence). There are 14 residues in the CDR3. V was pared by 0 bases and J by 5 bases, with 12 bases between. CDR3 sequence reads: CASSLDHLAHEQYF. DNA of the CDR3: TGTGCCAGCAGCTTGGATCACCTCGCCCACGAGCAGTACTTC.

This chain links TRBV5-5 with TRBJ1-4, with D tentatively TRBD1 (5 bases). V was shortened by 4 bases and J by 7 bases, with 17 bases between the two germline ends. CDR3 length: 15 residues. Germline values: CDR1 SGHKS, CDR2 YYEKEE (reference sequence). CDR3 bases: TGTGCCAGCAGCCCCTCCGGGGACGGGACTGAAAAACTGTTTTTT. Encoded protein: CASSPSGDGTEKLFF.

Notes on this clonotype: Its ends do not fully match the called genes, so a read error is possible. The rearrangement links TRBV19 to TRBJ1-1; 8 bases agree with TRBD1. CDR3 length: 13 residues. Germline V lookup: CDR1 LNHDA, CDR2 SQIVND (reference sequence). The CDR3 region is CVSKGQGNTEAFF. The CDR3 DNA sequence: TGTGTCAGTAAAGGACAGGGCAACACTGAAGCTTTCTTT.